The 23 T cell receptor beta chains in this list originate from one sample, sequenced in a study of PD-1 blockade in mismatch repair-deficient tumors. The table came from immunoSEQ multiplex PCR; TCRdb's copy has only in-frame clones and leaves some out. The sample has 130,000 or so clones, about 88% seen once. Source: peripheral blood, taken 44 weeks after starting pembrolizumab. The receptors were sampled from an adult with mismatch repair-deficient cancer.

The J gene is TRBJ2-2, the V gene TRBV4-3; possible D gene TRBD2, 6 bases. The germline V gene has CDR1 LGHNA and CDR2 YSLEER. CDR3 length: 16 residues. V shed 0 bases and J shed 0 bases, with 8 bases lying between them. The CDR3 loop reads CASSQDTGANTGELFF. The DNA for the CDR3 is TGCGCCAGCAGCCAAGATACGGGGGCGAACACCGGGGAGCTGTTTTTT.

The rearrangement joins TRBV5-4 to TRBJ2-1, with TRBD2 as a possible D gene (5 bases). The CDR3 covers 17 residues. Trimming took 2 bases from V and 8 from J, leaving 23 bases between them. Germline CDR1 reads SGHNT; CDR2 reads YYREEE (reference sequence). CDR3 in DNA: TGTGCCAGCAGCTTATGGAGGCCCCGCCAAGGGTTTGATGAGCAGTTCTTC. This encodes CASSLWRPRQGFDEQFF.

The chain's CDR3 is CASSFRRFLYTEAFF. In nucleotides, the CDR3 is TGTGCCAGCAGCTTTCGGCGATTTTTGTACACTGAAGCTTTCTTT. The chain recombines TRBV13 with TRBJ1-1; D gene unclear. Germline loops: CDR1 PRHDT, CDR2 FYEKMQ (reference sequence). The CDR3 runs 15 residues. V lost 3 bases and J lost 3, with 14 bases in between.

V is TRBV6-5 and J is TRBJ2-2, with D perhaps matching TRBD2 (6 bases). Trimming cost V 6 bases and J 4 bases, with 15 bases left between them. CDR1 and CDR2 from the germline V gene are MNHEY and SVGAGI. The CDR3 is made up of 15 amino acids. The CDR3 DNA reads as TGTGCCAGCAGCCGGGACTTCGATCGCACCGGGGAGCTGTTTTTT. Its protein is CASSRDFDRTGELFF.

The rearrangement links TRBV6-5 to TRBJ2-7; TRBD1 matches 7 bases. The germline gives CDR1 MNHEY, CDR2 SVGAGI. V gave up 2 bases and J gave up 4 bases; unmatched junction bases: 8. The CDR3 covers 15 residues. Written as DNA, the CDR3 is TGTGCCAGCAGTTACCGAGACAGGGAGAGGTACGAGCAGTACTTC. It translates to CASSYRDRERYEQYF.

The CDR3 DNA sequence: TGTGCCAGCAGTGAAGGAAGAGAGGCCACAGATACGCAGTATTTT. Protein: CASSEGREATDTQYF. V and J are TRBV6-1 and TRBJ2-3; D is ambiguous. The V end was cut by 1 base, the J end by 2 bases, with 10 bases between. CDR1 MNHNS and CDR2 SASEGT come from the germline V gene. The CDR3 is 15 amino acids.

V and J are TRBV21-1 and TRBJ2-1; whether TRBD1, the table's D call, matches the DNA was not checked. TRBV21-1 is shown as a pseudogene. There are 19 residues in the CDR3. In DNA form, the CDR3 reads TGTGCCAGCAGCAAAAAGCGTATAAGGGACAGGTCCCCCCCCAATGAGCAGTTCTTC. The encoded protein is CASSKKRIRDRSPPNEQFF.

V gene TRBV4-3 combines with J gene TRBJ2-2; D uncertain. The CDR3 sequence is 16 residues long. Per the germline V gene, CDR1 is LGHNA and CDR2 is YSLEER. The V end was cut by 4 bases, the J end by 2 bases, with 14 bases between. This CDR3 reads CASSPLVIDNTGELFF. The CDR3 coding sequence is TGCGCCAGCAGCCCCCTTGTGATAGATAACACCGGGGAGCTGTTTTTT.

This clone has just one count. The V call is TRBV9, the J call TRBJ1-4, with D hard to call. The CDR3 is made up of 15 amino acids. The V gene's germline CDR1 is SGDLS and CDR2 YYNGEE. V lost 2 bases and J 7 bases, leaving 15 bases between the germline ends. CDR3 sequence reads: CASSVLGSTGEKLFF. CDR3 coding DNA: TGTGCCAGCAGCGTCCTAGGGTCCACGGGTGAAAAACTGTTTTTT.

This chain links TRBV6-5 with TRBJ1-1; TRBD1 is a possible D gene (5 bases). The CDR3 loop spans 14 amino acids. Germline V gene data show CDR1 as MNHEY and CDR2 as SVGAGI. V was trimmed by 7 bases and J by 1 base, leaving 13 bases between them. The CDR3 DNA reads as TGTGCCAGCAACCCGGCCGGGGGGAACACTGAAGCTTTCTTT. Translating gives CASNPAGGNTEAFF.

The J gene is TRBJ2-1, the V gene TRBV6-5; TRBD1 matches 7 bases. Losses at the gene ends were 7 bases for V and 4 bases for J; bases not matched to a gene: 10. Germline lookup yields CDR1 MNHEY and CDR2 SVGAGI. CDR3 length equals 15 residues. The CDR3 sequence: CASMLPGQSYNEQFF. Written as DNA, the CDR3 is TGTGCCAGCATGTTGCCGGGACAGAGTTACAATGAGCAGTTCTTC.

The CDR3 DNA follows: TGTGCCAGCCAAGAGTCGGGACAAAGGAACACTGAAGCTTTCTTT. This gives the protein CASQESGQRNTEAFF. This sequence joins TRBV28 and TRBJ1-1; possibly TRBD1 for D (6 bases). Trimming removed 8 bases at V and 1 base at J, with 17 bases between. The CDR3 is made up of 15 amino acids. Germline V lookup: CDR1 MDHEN, CDR2 SYDVKM.

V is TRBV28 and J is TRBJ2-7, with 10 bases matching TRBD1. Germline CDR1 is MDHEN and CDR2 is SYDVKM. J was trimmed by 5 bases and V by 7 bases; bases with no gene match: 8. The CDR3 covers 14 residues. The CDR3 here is CASIAPTGGHEQYF. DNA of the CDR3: TGTGCCAGCATAGCTCCGACAGGGGGCCACGAGCAGTACTTC.

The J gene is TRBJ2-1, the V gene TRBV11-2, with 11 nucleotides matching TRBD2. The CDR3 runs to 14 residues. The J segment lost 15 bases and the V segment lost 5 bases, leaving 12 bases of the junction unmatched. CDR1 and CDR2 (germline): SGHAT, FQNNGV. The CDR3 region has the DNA TGTGCCAGCAGCCCCGTAGGTAGCGGGAGGGTCAGGTTCTTC. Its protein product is CASSPVGSGRVRFF. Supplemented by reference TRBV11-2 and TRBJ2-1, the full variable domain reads EAGVAQSPRYKIIEKRQSVAFWCNPISGHATLYWYQQILGQGPKLLIQFQNNGVVDDSQLPKDRFSAERLKGVDSTLKIQPAKLEDSAVYLCASSPVGSGRVRFFGPGTRLTVL.

The CDR3 bases are TGTGCCAGCAGGTCAGGGAATCAGCCCCAGCATTTT. It specifies CASRSGNQPQHF. The chain links TRBV6-1 to TRBJ1-5, with D perhaps matching TRBD1 (5 bases). Germline lookup yields CDR1 MNHNS and CDR2 SASEGT. Trimming took off 6 bases at V and 4 bases at J, with 7 bases between the two ends. This CDR3 has 12 amino acids.

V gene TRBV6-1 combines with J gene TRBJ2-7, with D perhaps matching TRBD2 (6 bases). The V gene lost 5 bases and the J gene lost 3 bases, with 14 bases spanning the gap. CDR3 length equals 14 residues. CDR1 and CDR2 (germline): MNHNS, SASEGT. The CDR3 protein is CASSTREEGYEQYF. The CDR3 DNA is TGTGCCAGCAGTACGAGGGAGGAAGGCTACGAGCAGTACTTC.

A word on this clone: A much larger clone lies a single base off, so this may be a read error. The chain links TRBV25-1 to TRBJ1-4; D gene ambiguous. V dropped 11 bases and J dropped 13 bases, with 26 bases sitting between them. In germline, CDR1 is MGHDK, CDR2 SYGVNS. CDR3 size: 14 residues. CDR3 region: CAASNVGANGGLFF. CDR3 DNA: TGTGCCGCCTCCAATGTGGGTGCTAACGGTGGACTGTTTTTT.

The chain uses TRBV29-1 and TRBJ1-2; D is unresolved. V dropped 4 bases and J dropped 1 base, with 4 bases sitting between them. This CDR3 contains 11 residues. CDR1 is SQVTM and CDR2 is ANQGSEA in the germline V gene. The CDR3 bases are TGCAGCGTTGTCAGTAACTATGGCTACACCTTC. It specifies CSVVSNYGYTF.

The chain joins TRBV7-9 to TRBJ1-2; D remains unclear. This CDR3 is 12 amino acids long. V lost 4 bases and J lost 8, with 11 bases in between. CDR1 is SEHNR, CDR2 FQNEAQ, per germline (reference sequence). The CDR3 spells CASSYGSGGYTF. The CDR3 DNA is TGTGCCAGCAGCTATGGGTCGGGCGGCTACACCTTC.

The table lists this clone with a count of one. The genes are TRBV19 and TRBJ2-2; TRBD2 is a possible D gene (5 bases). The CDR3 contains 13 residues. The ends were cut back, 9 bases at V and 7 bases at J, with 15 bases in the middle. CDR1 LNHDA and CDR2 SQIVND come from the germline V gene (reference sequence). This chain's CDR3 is CASWWGARGELFF. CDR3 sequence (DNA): TGTGCCAGCTGGTGGGGAGCGCGCGGGGAGCTGTTTTTT. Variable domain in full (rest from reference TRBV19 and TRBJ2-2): DGGITQSPKYLFRKEGQNVTLSCEQNLNHDAMYWYRQDPGQGLRLIYYSQIVNDFQKGDIAEGYSVSREKKESFPLTVTSAQKNPTAFYLCASWWGARGELFFGEGSRLTVL.

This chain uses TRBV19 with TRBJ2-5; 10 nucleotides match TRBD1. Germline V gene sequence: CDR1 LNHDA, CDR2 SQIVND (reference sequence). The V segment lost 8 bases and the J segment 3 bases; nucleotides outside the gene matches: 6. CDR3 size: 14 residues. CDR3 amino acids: CASRDRGWKETQYF. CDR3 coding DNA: TGTGCCAGTCGGGACAGGGGCTGGAAAGAGACCCAGTACTTC.

The CDR3 nucleotides read TGTGCCACCAGCAGAGGGGCTAGCGGGGTGTACGAGCAGTACTTC. This translates into CATSRGASGVYEQYF. The chain uses TRBV15 and TRBJ2-7, with TRBD2 identical over 9 bases. Looked up from germline, CDR1 is LNHNV and CDR2 is YYDKDF (reference sequence). The trim removed 1 base at V and 4 bases at J, leaving 5 bases unmatched. The CDR3 is 15 residues long.

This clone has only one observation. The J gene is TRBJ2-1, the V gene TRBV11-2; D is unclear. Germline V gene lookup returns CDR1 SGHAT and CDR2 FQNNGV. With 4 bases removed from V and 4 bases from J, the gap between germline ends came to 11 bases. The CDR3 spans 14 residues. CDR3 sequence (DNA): TGTGCCAGCAGCTCTTCGGTGGGGTACAATGAGCAGTTCTTC. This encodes CASSSSVGYNEQFF.